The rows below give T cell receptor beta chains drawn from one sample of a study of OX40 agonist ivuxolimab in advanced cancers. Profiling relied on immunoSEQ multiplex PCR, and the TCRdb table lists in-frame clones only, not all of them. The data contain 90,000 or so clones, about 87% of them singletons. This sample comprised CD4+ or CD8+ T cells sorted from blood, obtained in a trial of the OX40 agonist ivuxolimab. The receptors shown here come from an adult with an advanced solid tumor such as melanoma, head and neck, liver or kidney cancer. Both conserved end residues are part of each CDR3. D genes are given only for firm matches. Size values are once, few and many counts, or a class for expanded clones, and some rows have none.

TGTGCCAGCAGGACAGGGGGTACACCCCTCCACTTT,CASRTGGTPLHF,TRBD1,.,TRBV27,TRBJ1-6
TGTGCCAGCAGCGTAGCTTCTCTGACAGATACGCAGTATTTT,CASSVASLTDTQYF,.,.,TRBV9,TRBJ2-3
TGCGCCAGCAGTCCGGCCGGGTACGAGCAGTACTTC,CASSPAGYEQYF,.,.,TRBV5-1,TRBJ2-7
TGTGCCAGCAGGGAGGGGGGGAAGACCCAGTACTTC,CASREGGKTQYF,.,.,TRBV6-5,TRBJ2-5
TGTGCCAGCAGCCCAGACCATAGCTACAATGAGCAGTTCTTC,CASSPDHSYNEQFF,.,few,TRBV7-3,TRBJ2-1
TGTGCCAGTAGCTCTATCTTCCCTAACTACAATGAGCAGTTCTTC,CASSSIFPNYNEQFF,.,.,TRBV19,TRBJ2-1
TGTGCCAGCAGTCCAACGGGACGTCCAAATGAAAAACTGTTTTTT,CASSPTGRPNEKLFF,.,once,TRBV28,TRBJ1-4
TGTGCCAGTAGTCTACTTCGGGGGGCAGGAACTGAAGCTTTCTTT,CASSLLRGAGTEAFF,.,.,TRBV19,TRBJ1-1
TGCAGCGTGGAAAGACTAGAACATGAGCAGTTCTTC,CSVERLEHEQFF,.,.,TRBV29-1,TRBJ2-1
TGTGCCAGCAGTTCCAAAACAAGGAACACTGAAGCTTTCTTT,CASSSKTRNTEAFF,.,.,TRBV6-5,TRBJ1-1
TGTGCCAGCAGCTTAGAAGGTAGGGGCCGTCCTTTAAACGAAGCTTTCTTT,CASSLEGRGRPLNEAFF,.,.,TRBV7-9,TRBJ1-1
TGTGCCACCAGCAGAGATTTGGGGGGATGGAGTAGGGCCGGGGAGCTGTTTTTT,CATSRDLGGWSRAGELFF,.,once,TRBV15,TRBJ2-2
TGTGCTAGTGGACCGGGACAGAACACTGAAGCTTTCTTT,CASGPGQNTEAFF,.,once,TRBV12-5,TRBJ1-1
TGCAGCGCCCCGGGACTAGCGGCGCAAGAGACCCAGTACTTC,CSAPGLAAQETQYF,TRBD2,once,TRBV29-1,TRBJ2-5
TGTGCCAGCAGGTTAACCGGGACAGGGGGCGAAGAGCAGTTCTTC,CASRLTGTGGEEQFF,TRBD1,once,TRBV7-2,TRBJ2-1